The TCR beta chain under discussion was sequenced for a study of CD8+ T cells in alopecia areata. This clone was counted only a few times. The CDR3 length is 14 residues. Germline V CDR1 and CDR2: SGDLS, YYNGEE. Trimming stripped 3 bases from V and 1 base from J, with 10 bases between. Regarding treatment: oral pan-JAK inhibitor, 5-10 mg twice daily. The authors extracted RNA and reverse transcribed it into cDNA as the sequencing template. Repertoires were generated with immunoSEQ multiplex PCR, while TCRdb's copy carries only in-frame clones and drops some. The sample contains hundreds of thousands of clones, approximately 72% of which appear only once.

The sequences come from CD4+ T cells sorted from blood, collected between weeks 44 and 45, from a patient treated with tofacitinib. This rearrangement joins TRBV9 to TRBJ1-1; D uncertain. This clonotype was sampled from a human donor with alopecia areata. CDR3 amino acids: CASSGETPNTEAFF. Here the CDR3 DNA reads TGTGCCAGCAGCGGAGAAACCCCGAACACTGAAGCTTTCTTT. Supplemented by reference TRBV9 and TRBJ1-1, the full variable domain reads DSGVTQTPKHLITATGQRVTLRCSPRSGDLSVYWYQQSLDQGLQFLIQYYNGEERAKGNILERFSAQQFPDLHSELNLSSLELGDSALYFCASSGETPNTEAFFGQGTRLTVV.